Below are 5 T cell receptor beta chains sequenced from a single sample in a study of metastatic and nonmetastatic thyroid tumors. Patients were all untreated before their thyroid surgery. TCRdb redid the clone calls on the PCR reads using MiXCR. The sample consists of approximately 35,000 clones, about 30% of them appearing once. Sequenced: tumor tissue. The receptors originated from a female donor with papillary thyroid cancer or a benign thyroid nodule (not recorded which). Some clones in this sample may be carry-over from other donors' samples.

The chain has TRBV5-1 and TRBJ2-7; a weak D match, TRBD1 (6 bases). Deletions cut 2 bases from V and 3 bases from J, with 6 bases between. CDR1 is SGHRS, CDR2 YFSETQ, per germline. The CDR3 sequence is 12 residues long. CDR3 bases: TGCGCCAGCAGCTTACAGGGCTACGAGCAGTACTTC. Its protein is CASSLQGYEQYF.

This clone was seen a handful of times. The chain uses TRBV5-1 and TRBJ2-5; no definite D call. Germline-derived CDR1 and CDR2 are SGHRS and YFSETQ. This CDR3 region has 15 residues. With 6 bases removed from V and 5 bases from J, the gap between germline ends came to 20 bases. Here the CDR3 DNA reads TGCGCCAGCACCCCTTTCCCGGGCTCGGGTGAGACCCAGTACTTC. Translation: CASTPFPGSGETQYF.

The chain links TRBV5-1 to TRBJ1-1; 8 positions agree with TRBD1. This CDR3 is 14 amino acids long. Germline V gene lookup returns CDR1 SGHRS and CDR2 YFSETQ. V shed 4 bases and J 3 bases; nucleotides not matched to a gene: 5. DNA for the CDR3: TGCGCCAGCAGCATGACAGGGGAGGACACTGAAGCTTTCTTT. Translated, it gives CASSMTGEDTEAFF.

This chain joins TRBV7-3 and TRBJ2-1; D is ambiguous. This CDR3 contains 13 residues. Germline CDR1 SGHTA, CDR2 FQGTGA. The ends were cut back, 4 bases at V and 6 bases at J, with 10 bases in the middle. CDR3 in amino acids: CASSSGRSNEQFF. CDR3 in DNA: TGTGCCAGCAGCTCCGGACGAAGCAATGAGCAGTTCTTC. Full variable domain (missing parts from reference TRBV7-3 and TRBJ2-1): GAGVSQTPSNKVTEKGKYVELRCDPISGHTALYWYRQSLGQGPEFLIYFQGTGAADDSGLPNDRFFAVRPEGSVSTLKIQRTERGDSAVYLCASSSGRSNEQFFGPGTRLTVL.

With respect to this clone: The junction shows a germline mismatch at one end, possibly a read error. V is TRBV11-3 and J is TRBJ2-1; D not certain. The CDR3 consists of 13 residues. The germline V gene has CDR1 SGHNT and CDR2 YENEEA. The CDR3 reads CASLTGGYNGQFF. The CDR3 nucleotides are TGTGCCAGCCTGACTGGCGGCTACAATGGGCAGTTCTTC. Looking up the rest from reference TRBV11-3 and TRBJ2-1 gives the full variable domain: EAGVVQSPRYKIIEKKQPVAFWCNPISGHNTLYWYLQNLGQGPELLIRYENEEAVDDSQLPKDRFSAERLKGVDSTLKIQPAELGDSAVYLCASLTGGYNGQFFGPGTRLTVL.